The 7 T cell receptor beta chains below come from one sample, sequenced in a study of multiple sclerosis patients with progressive multifocal leukoencephalopathy. The repertoire was sequenced with immunoSEQ multiplex PCR; TCRdb's copy has only in-frame clones and lacks some. Among around 32,000 clones listed, 80% to 95% were seen once. Indicated time point: before natalizumab initiation. What was sequenced was PBMCs. The receptors were gathered from a man aged 25-40 years with multiple sclerosis.

This chain links TRBV5-6 with TRBJ2-2, with 11 bases matching TRBD1. The CDR3 loop spans 16 amino acids. Unmatched junction bases numbered 3, after V lost 1 base and J lost 4 bases. Germline values: CDR1 SGHDT, CDR2 YYEEEE. Here the CDR3 DNA reads TGTGCCAGCAGCTTGCCGGGACAGGGGGGCACCGGGGAGCTGTTTTTT. Its protein is CASSLPGQGGTGELFF.

V is TRBV6-6 and J is TRBJ2-7; 7 nucleotides line up with TRBD1. Germline V CDR1 and CDR2: MNHNY, SVGAGI (reference sequence). CDR3 length: 14 residues. With 5 bases clipped from V and 4 bases from J, the junction kept 8 bases outside the gene matches. The CDR3 coding sequence is TGTGCCAGCAGTGCCGGGACAGTGGCTTACGAGCAGTACTTC. Its translation is CASSAGTVAYEQYF.

CDR3: CAISESRSSGSGETQYF. CDR3 nucleotides: TGTGCCATCAGTGAGTCGCGGAGTAGCGGGAGCGGAGAGACCCAGTACTTC. This chain joins TRBV10-3 and TRBJ2-5; 9 bases line up with TRBD2. The V gene's germline CDR1 is ENHRY and CDR2 SYGVKD. V was pared by 0 bases and J by 4 bases, with 9 bases of the junction left unmatched. This CDR3 contains 17 residues.

This clone was found a few times. V gene TRBV7-9 combines with J gene TRBJ1-1; 7 positions agree with TRBD1. Per germline, CDR1 SEHNR and CDR2 FQNEAQ (reference sequence). V shed 3 bases and J 3 bases; nucleotides not matched to a gene: 1. The CDR3 covers 13 residues. In nucleotides, the CDR3 is TGTGCCAGCAGCTTGGGACAGTACACTGAAGCTTTCTTT. Residues: CASSLGQYTEAFF.

The rearrangement uses TRBV6-5 and TRBJ1-2, with D maybe TRBD1 (6 bases). V was trimmed by 3 bases and J by 1 base, leaving 9 bases between them. The CDR3 covers 14 residues. Germline CDR1 reads MNHEY; CDR2 reads SVGAGI. The DNA for the CDR3 is TGTGCCAGCAGTTATGACAGGCTTAACTATGGCTACACCTTC. It specifies CASSYDRLNYGYTF.

The V and J genes are TRBV10-2 and TRBJ2-7, with 8 bases identical to TRBD1. V shed 10 bases and J 2 bases; nucleotides not matched to a gene: 7. CDR1 is WSHSY and CDR2 is SAAADI in the germline V gene. The CDR3 is 13 amino acids. This CDR3 reads CATRETGAYEQYV. The CDR3 nucleotides are TGCGCCACCAGGGAGACAGGGGCCTACGAGCAGTACGTC.

This chain uses TRBV7-2 with TRBJ2-1; the match to TRBD1 covers 7 bases. The CDR3 spans 16 residues. Per the germline V gene, CDR1 is SGHTA and CDR2 is FQGNSA. V was pared by 0 bases and J by 3 bases, with 5 bases of the junction left unmatched. The CDR3: CASSLAGQGVYNEQFF. The CDR3 region has the DNA TGTGCCAGCAGCTTAGCTGGGCAGGGGGTCTACAATGAGCAGTTCTTC.